The TCR beta chain under discussion was sequenced for a study of blood T cell repertoires in COVID-19. Study at large: T cells, B-cell-depleted T cells, or PBMCs provided the cDNA or gDNA that served as material.

This clone was observed a few times. In the authors' workflow: Using reference gene primer amplification, nucleated cell counts were estimated. Data came from immunoSEQ multiplex PCR; TCRdb stores just in-frame clones and leaves some out. The D gene and trimming were derived from the DNA, and the V and J assignments and clone size from that table. This table holds more than 200,000 clones, 80% to 90% found once. The Seattle patients joined while their infection was active and were tracked longitudinally afterward. The CDR3 is made up of 15 amino acids. V lost 2 bases to trimming and J lost 4 bases; unmatched junction nucleotides: 5. Germline V gene lookup returns CDR1 MNHEY and CDR2 SVGEGT.

The chain is built from TRBV6-2 or TRBV6-3 and TRBJ1-5; 7 bases agree with TRBD1. The sequence came from a woman older than 75 with COVID-19, enrolled during active disease. The sample taken for sequencing was peripheral blood. In DNA form, the CDR3 reads TGTGCCAGCAGTTACGCGTCAGGGGGTAATCAGCCCCAGCATTTT. Protein product: CASSYASGGNQPQHF.